The 6 T cell receptor beta chains listed next were all sequenced from one sample in a study of T cells in Graves' hyperthyroidism and ophthalmopathy. Regions amplified from RNA transcripts were the TCR beta CDR3 regions. HTBI primers were the set used in a first-round RT-PCR of the TCR CDR3. TCRdb re-derived calls from the multiplex PCR reads in MiXCR, one entry per CDR3 protein. The sample carries 550,000 to 700,000 distinct CDR3 sequences, 46% recorded once. The specimen was peripheral blood or thyroid tissue (not recorded which). These receptor sequences come from an adult woman with Graves' disease, either hyperthyroidism or ophthalmopathy (not recorded which).

This clonotype appeared many times. The chain carries TRBV7-2 and TRBJ2-7; unclear D gene. Trimming removed 1 base from V and 2 bases from J, with 15 bases in between. CDR1 SGHTA and CDR2 FQGNSA come from the germline V gene. This CDR3 comprises 16 residues. The CDR3 here is CASSLVPAQVAYEQYF. CDR3 coding DNA: TGTGCCAGCAGCTTAGTCCCTGCCCAGGTGGCCTACGAGCAGTACTTC.

The genes are TRBV20-1 and TRBJ2-5, with 11 positions matching TRBD2. Germline V gives CDR1 DFQATT, CDR2 SNEGSKA (reference sequence). V was pared by 3 bases and J by 0 bases, with 12 bases of the junction left unmatched. The CDR3 contains 18 residues. The CDR3 nucleotides are TGCAGTGCTAGTCAGGGGTTACTAGCGGGAGCGTACCAAGAGACCCAGTACTTC. This codes for CSASQGLLAGAYQETQYF.

To note about this clonotype: Without the conserved terminal phenylalanine or tryptophan, this CDR3 likely stems from a read error. It is unclear where the CDR3 begins or ends on the DNA, so no DNA is shown, and the CDR3 is as TCRdb lists it. V usage is TRBV7-2 and J usage is TRBJ1-1. The CDR3 has 9 residues if both end residues are counted. From germline, CDR1 is SGHTA and CDR2 FQGNSA. CDR3 amino acids: CASSLDELG.

This clonotype was observed a few times. A much larger clonotype is one base distant, so this may be a read error. The chain is built from TRBV6-5 and TRBJ2-7; 7 nucleotides align to TRBD1. The CDR3 has 17 amino acids. Germline-derived CDR1 and CDR2 are MNHEY and SVGAGI. The CDR3 reads CAGSYDGADRASTEQYF. The CDR3 DNA follows: TGTGCCGGCAGTTACGATGGGGCTGACAGGGCATCGACCGAGCAGTACTTC.

This clonotype occurred a few times. CDR3 in amino acids: CASSQERGRGRANYGYTF. CDR3 sequence (DNA): TGCGCCAGCAGCCAAGAGAGGGGCAGGGGGCGAGCTAACTATGGCTACACCTTC. The J gene is TRBJ1-2, the V gene TRBV4-1, with 8 bases identical to TRBD1. CDR3 length: 18 residues. After removal of 0 bases from V and 0 bases from J, the junction contained 9 bases not matched to a gene. The germline CDR1 and CDR2 sequences are MGHRA and YSYEKL.

In this sample, this clonotype turned up many times. This sequence joins TRBV28 and TRBJ1-6; 12 bases agree with TRBD1. Germline trimming cut 6 bases from V and 9 bases from J; bases unmatched to any gene: 3. Germline V gene lookup returns CDR1 MDHEN and CDR2 SYDVKM. This CDR3 spans 14 amino acids. The DNA of the CDR3 is TGTGCCAGCAGGCGGGACAGGGGGCCTTCACCCCTCCACTTT. Translation: CASRRDRGPSPLHF.